The 28 T cell receptor beta chains given below trace back to one sample, sequenced in a study of a mutant IDH1 vaccine in newly diagnosed glioma. No antigen has been assigned to these receptors. Sequencing used immunoSEQ multiplex PCR; TCRdb keeps in-frame clones, though not all of them. The data show about 30,000 clones, around 80% seen once. Time point specified: week 23, last vaccination. The investigators gave 300 ug of mutant IDH1 20-mer peptide in each vaccine dose, together with topical imiquimod. The source was PBMCs, collected from a glioma patient whose treatment included an IDH1 peptide vaccine. All receptors come from a woman younger than 35 with glioma.

This clone was seen more than once but under ten times. This chain links TRBV28 with TRBJ2-2; D possibly corresponds to TRBD2 (5 bases). V lost 8 bases to trimming and J lost 3 bases, with 7 bases between them. Germline V gives CDR1 MDHEN, CDR2 SYDVKM. There are 12 residues in the CDR3. CDR3 sequence: CASGLDTGELFF. CDR3 in DNA: TGTGCCAGCGGACTTGACACCGGGGAGCTGTTTTTT. Filled out from reference TRBV28 and TRBJ2-2, the complete variable domain reads DVKVTQSSRYLVKRTGEKVFLECVQDMDHENMFWYRQDPGLGLRLIYFSYDVKMKEKGDIPEGYSVSREKKERFSLILESASTNQTSMYLCASGLDTGELFFGEGSRLTVL.

The chain couples TRBV7-2 to TRBJ2-7, with TRBD2 matching over 9 bases. V was clipped by 2 bases and J by 6 bases; unmatched bases: 8. This CDR3 is built from 15 residues. CDR1 is SGHTA and CDR2 is FQGNSA in the germline V gene. For the CDR3, the DNA is TGTGCCAGCAGCTTAAAGGCTAGCGGGACGGGCGAGCAGTACTTC. As protein: CASSLKASGTGEQYF.

The sample holds a few counts of this clone. The chain combines TRBV19 with TRBJ1-1, with TRBD1 identical over 8 bases. This CDR3 is built from 15 residues. The germline V gene has CDR1 LNHDA and CDR2 SQIVND (reference sequence). With V trimmed by 3 bases and J by 5 bases, 8 bases remained unmatched. In nucleotides, the CDR3 is TGTGCCAGTAGTATTCTAACAGGGGGAAAAACTGAAGCTTTCTTT. This sequence encodes CASSILTGGKTEAFF. Full variable domain (rest looked up from reference TRBV19 and TRBJ1-1): DGGITQSPKYLFRKEGQNVTLSCEQNLNHDAMYWYRQDPGQGLRLIYYSQIVNDFQKGDIAEGYSVSREKKESFPLTVTSAQKNPTAFYLCASSILTGGKTEAFFGQGTRLTVV.

V gene TRBV19 combines with J gene TRBJ1-6; D ambiguous. V lost 5 bases and J lost 7, with 18 bases in between. The germline V gene encodes CDR1 LNHDA and CDR2 SQIVND (reference sequence). CDR3 size: 16 residues. The CDR3 DNA reads TGTGCCAGTAGTTATGTTGCCGGGCAGGAGAATTCACCCCTCCACTTT. It translates to CASSYVAGQENSPLHF.

The chain links TRBV5-1 to TRBJ2-7; TRBD1 matches 9 bases. The CDR3 consists of 15 residues. V dropped 4 bases and J dropped 5; count of bases not matched to a gene: 10. Germline assignment: CDR1 SGHRS and CDR2 YFSETQ. The CDR3: CASSPKTGGVNEQYF. CDR3 DNA sequence: TGCGCCAGCAGCCCAAAGACAGGGGGGGTCAACGAGCAGTACTTC.

The V and J genes are TRBV6-6 and TRBJ2-7; D perhaps matches TRBD1 (6 bases). From germline, CDR1 is MNHNY and CDR2 SVGAGI (reference sequence). V gave up 5 bases and J gave up 5 bases, with 13 bases separating them. The CDR3 spans 13 residues. CDR3 in DNA: TGTGCCAGCAGTCCGACAGGTTTCCACGAGCAGTACTTC. Encoded protein: CASSPTGFHEQYF.

V gene TRBV6-5 combines with J gene TRBJ1-1; 8 nucleotides align to TRBD1. The CDR3 consists of 14 residues. CDR1 is MNHEY and CDR2 is SVGAGI in the germline V gene. The V gene end was trimmed by 6 bases and the J gene end by 1 base; junction bases not matched to a gene: 4. The CDR3 loop is CASRRTGRNTEAFF. The CDR3 nucleotides are TGTGCCAGCAGGCGGACAGGGCGGAACACTGAAGCTTTCTTT.

The chain combines TRBV18 with TRBJ2-7; D is tentatively TRBD1 or TRBD2 (5 bases each). Trimming took off 3 bases at V and 5 bases at J, with 14 bases between the two ends. Germline CDR1 is KGHSH and CDR2 is LQKENI. The CDR3 runs to 14 residues. CDR3 bases: TGTGCCAGCTCACCCCAAGAGGGGATGCACGAGCAGTACTTC. The encoded protein is CASSPQEGMHEQYF. Drawing the rest from reference TRBV18 and TRBJ2-7, the complete variable domain is NAGVMQNPRHLVRRRGQEARLRCSPMKGHSHVYWYRQLPEEGLKFMVYLQKENIIDESGMPKERFSAEFPKEGPSILRIQQVVRGDSAAYFCASSPQEGMHEQYFGPGTRLTVT.

J is TRBJ2-7 and V is TRBV10-1; 7 nucleotides align to TRBD2. The CDR3 is made up of 16 amino acids. The V segment lost 2 bases and the J segment 1 base; nucleotides outside the gene matches: 8. Germline V gene lookup returns CDR1 WNHNN and CDR2 SYGVQD (reference sequence). The CDR3 nucleotides read TGCGCCAGCAGTGAGAATCGGCTAGCGGTATCCTACGAGCAGTACTTC. Its protein is CASSENRLAVSYEQYF.

The chain has TRBV19 and TRBJ2-5; D may be TRBD1 (5 bases). Germline lookup yields CDR1 LNHDA and CDR2 SQIVND (reference sequence). This CDR3 contains 15 residues. V shed 4 bases and J shed 0 bases, with 12 bases lying between them. CDR3 DNA sequence: TGTGCCAGTAGTAGGGGCTCAATGTACCAAGAGACCCAGTACTTC. This translates into CASSRGSMYQETQYF.

The rearrangement links TRBV6-4 to TRBJ2-3, with TRBD2 as a possible D gene (5 bases). The V gene lost 4 bases and the J gene lost 11 bases, with 16 bases spanning the gap. The CDR3 has 13 residues. Germline assignment: CDR1 MRHNA and CDR2 SNTAGT. The CDR3 region is CASSAQGSSQQYF. CDR3 DNA sequence: TGTGCCAGCAGTGCCCAAGGGAGCTCCCAGCAGTATTTT.

This clone was recorded only once. The chain joins TRBV11-2 to TRBJ1-6; D may be TRBD1 (5 bases). This CDR3 has 18 residues. Between the trimmed V and J ends, which lost 5 bases and 0 bases, there was a span of 17 bases. From germline, CDR1 is SGHAT and CDR2 FQNNGV. CDR3 loop: CASSTPSGLYSYNSPLHF. The CDR3 DNA reads TGTGCCAGCAGCACCCCCTCAGGGCTCTACTCCTATAATTCACCCCTCCACTTT.

V and J are TRBV6-4 and TRBJ2-2; perhaps TRBD1 as D (5 bases). Deletions cut 3 bases from V and 8 bases from J, with 10 bases between. Germline V CDR1 and CDR2: MRHNA, SNTAGT. The CDR3 spans 13 residues. The CDR3 DNA follows: TGTGCCAGCAGTGAAACAGGCACGGGGGAGCTGTTTTTT. The encoded protein is CASSETGTGELFF.

The rearrangement links TRBV5-1 to TRBJ2-7; D might be TRBD2 (5 bases). Trimming removed 0 bases from V and 2 bases from J, with 6 bases in between. The germline gives CDR1 SGHRS, CDR2 YFSETQ. The CDR3 is made up of 13 amino acids. CDR3 nucleotide sequence: TGCGCCAGCAGCTTGGCGGGGACCTACGAGCAGTACTTC. The encoded protein is CASSLAGTYEQYF.

The chain recombines TRBV7-9 with TRBJ1-1; TRBD1 matches at 7 bases. V lost 6 bases, J lost 12 bases, and 10 bases stayed unmatched. This CDR3 spans 12 amino acids. CDR1 is SEHNR and CDR2 is FQNEAQ in the germline V gene (reference sequence). The chain's CDR3 is CASRPGGRGSFF. The CDR3 nucleotides read TGTGCCAGCAGACCAGGGGGGCGCGGATCTTTCTTT.

The genes are TRBV6-5 and TRBJ2-7, with D unclear. The CDR3 runs to 12 residues. Per germline, CDR1 MNHEY and CDR2 SVGAGI. V gave up 7 bases and J gave up 4 bases, with 11 bases separating them. The CDR3 DNA sequence: TGTGCCAGCAAGGACGGCGGATACGAGCAGTACTTC. It yields the protein CASKDGGYEQYF.

The rearrangement uses TRBV30 and TRBJ1-1, with D maybe TRBD1 (5 bases). The V gene's germline CDR1 is GTSNPN and CDR2 SVGIG (reference sequence). The CDR3 extends over 13 amino acids. V was trimmed by 3 bases and J by 1 base, leaving 9 bases between them. The CDR3 nucleotides read TGTGCCTGGAGCCACCAGGGGAACACTGAAGCTTTCTTT. This codes for CAWSHQGNTEAFF.

Here the CDR3 reads CASSPPSSTDTQYF. The CDR3 DNA is TGTGCCAGCTCACCACCGTCAAGCACAGATACGCAGTATTTT. This chain links TRBV18 with TRBJ2-3; D unclear. Trimming removed 0 bases at V and 0 bases at J, with 4 bases between. The CDR3 extends over 14 amino acids. Germline V gene sequence: CDR1 KGHSH, CDR2 LQKENI.

The rearrangement links TRBV2 to TRBJ2-1; possibly TRBD1 for D (6 bases). The CDR3 runs 12 residues. The germline V gene encodes CDR1 SNHLY and CDR2 FYNNEI. The ends were cut back, 6 bases at V and 8 bases at J, with 11 bases in the middle. This chain's CDR3 is CASRQQGDEQFF. The CDR3 DNA follows: TGTGCCAGCAGGCAACAGGGCGATGAGCAGTTCTTC. The whole variable domain, filled in from reference TRBV2 and TRBJ2-1, reads EPEVTQTPSHQVTQMGQEVILRCVPISNHLYFYWYRQILGQKVEFLVSFYNNEISEKSEIFDDQFSVERPDGSNFTLKIRSTKLEDSAMYFCASRQQGDEQFFGPGTRLTVL.

V usage is TRBV5-1 and J usage is TRBJ1-2; TRBD1 matches at 7 bases. Looked up from germline, CDR1 is SGHRS and CDR2 is YFSETQ. V lost 3 bases, J lost 3 bases, and 8 bases stayed unmatched. The CDR3 has 15 residues. The CDR3 region is CASSSGQVLDYGYTF. CDR3 DNA: TGCGCCAGCAGCTCCGGACAGGTACTAGACTATGGCTACACCTTC.

The V and J genes are TRBV12-5 and TRBJ1-3, with TRBD1 as a possible D gene (6 bases). The CDR3 covers 13 residues. V gave up 7 bases and J gave up 2 bases, with 9 bases separating them. Germline CDR1 and CDR2: LGHNT and FRNRAP. The DNA for the CDR3 is TGTGCTAGTGCAAGGGGGACTGGAAACACCATATATTTT. Encoded protein: CASARGTGNTIYF.

This chain uses TRBV6-6 with TRBJ2-7; D is unclear. The V end was cut by 8 bases, the J end by 4 bases, with 18 bases between. The CDR3 totals 14 residues. Per germline, CDR1 MNHNY and CDR2 SVGAGI (reference sequence). As DNA, the CDR3 is TGTGCCAGCGCTCGGACGGACGGAATGTACGAGCAGTACTTC. The encoded protein is CASARTDGMYEQYF.

V usage is TRBV28 and J usage is TRBJ2-7, with D tentatively TRBD1 (5 bases). CDR1 and CDR2 (germline): MDHEN, SYDVKM. The CDR3 spans 14 residues. Trimming pared 5 bases from V and 1 base from J, leaving 12 bases between. The CDR3 DNA reads TGTGCCAGCAGTATTCTACAGGAATCCTACGAGCAGTACTTC. It is translated as CASSILQESYEQYF.

The chain recombines TRBV5-6 with TRBJ1-2, with TRBD1 matching 8 bases. This CDR3 has 15 amino acids. The junction had 9 bases not matched to a gene; V was cut back by 4 bases and J by 4 bases. Germline V CDR1 and CDR2: SGHDT, YYEEEE. The CDR3 region is CASSLRDRQIYGYTF. The CDR3 nucleotides are TGTGCCAGCAGCCTACGGGACAGGCAAATCTATGGCTACACCTTC. Full variable domain (rest looked up from reference TRBV5-6 and TRBJ1-2): DAGVTQSPTHLIKTRGQQVTLRCSPKSGHDTVSWYQQALGQGPQFIFQYYEEEERQRGNFPDRFSGHQFPNYSSELNVNALLLGDSALYLCASSLRDRQIYGYTFGSGTRLTVV.

J is TRBJ1-5 and V is TRBV19; D not certain. Germline CDR1 is LNHDA and CDR2 is SQIVND (reference sequence). The CDR3 contains 13 residues. Trimming pared 2 bases from V and 5 bases from J, leaving 7 bases between. The CDR3, as DNA: TGTGCCAGTAGTATAACGTTCGATCAGCCCCAGCATTTT. Encoded protein: CASSITFDQPQHF.

The J gene is TRBJ2-5, the V gene TRBV5-4, with 8 bases aligning to TRBD2. Looked up from germline, CDR1 is SGHNT and CDR2 is YYREEE (reference sequence). Germline trimming cut 4 bases from V and 5 bases from J; bases unmatched to any gene: 10. This CDR3 contains 15 residues. CDR3 coding DNA: TGTGCCAGCAGCAGGGGACTAGGAGGGTGGGAGACCCAGTACTTC. Its translation is CASSRGLGGWETQYF.

This chain uses TRBV4-3 with TRBJ2-1, with 8 bases aligning to TRBD2. Germline V CDR1 and CDR2: LGHNA, YSLEER. Trimming cost V 3 bases and J 4 bases; bases outside gene matches: 14. The CDR3 length is 18 residues. CDR3 sequence: CASSQNTRSSGTYNEQFF. The CDR3 region has the DNA TGCGCCAGCAGCCAGAATACCAGGAGTAGCGGGACTTACAATGAGCAGTTCTTC.

This clone has just a few counts. This chain joins TRBV4-1 and TRBJ2-2, with D maybe TRBD1 (5 bases). The CDR3 runs to 17 residues. V shed 0 bases and J shed 5 bases, with 16 bases lying between them. Germline CDR1 and CDR2: MGHRA and YSYEKL. The DNA of the CDR3 is TGCGCCAGCAGCCAAGATAGAAGGCAGGGCAGAACCGGGGAGCTGTTTTTT. Its translation is CASSQDRRQGRTGELFF.